This TCR beta chain was recovered during a study of CD8 T cells in ankylosing spondylitis. TCRdb reprocessed the 5' RACE reads with MiXCR, giving one entry per CDR3 protein. The sample lists 300,000 to 350,000 distinct CDR3 sequences; 20% were seen once. Trimming shortened V by 1 base and J by 2 bases, and 6 bases separated the two germline ends. Looked up from germline, CDR1 is SNHLY and CDR2 is FYNNEI. There are 14 residues in the CDR3. Findings and caveats of the study: A TCR beta motif of 7 to 9 highly homologous variants seemed to mark ankylosing spondylitis blood.

In regard to this clonotype: Its matching antigen is unknown.

The gene calls are TRBV2 and TRBJ2-1; D uncertain. Specimen: blood, either unsorted or a sorted T cell fraction (not recorded which). The TCR sequence derives from a female donor with ankylosing spondylitis or in good health (not recorded which). CDR3 DNA: TGTGCCAGCAGTGAAGGGAGTACCTACAATGAGCAGTTCTTC. This codes for CASSEGSTYNEQFF.